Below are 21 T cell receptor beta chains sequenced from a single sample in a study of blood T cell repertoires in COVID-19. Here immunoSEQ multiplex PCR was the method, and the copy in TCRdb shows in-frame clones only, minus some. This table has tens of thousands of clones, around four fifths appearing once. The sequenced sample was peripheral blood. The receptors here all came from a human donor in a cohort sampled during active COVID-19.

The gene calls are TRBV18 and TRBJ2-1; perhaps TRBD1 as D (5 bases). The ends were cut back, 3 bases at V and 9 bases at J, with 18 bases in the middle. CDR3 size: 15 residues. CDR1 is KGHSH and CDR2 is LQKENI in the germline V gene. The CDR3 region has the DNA TGTGCCAGCTCACCCCCGGCGCGCAGGGAAGGTGAGCAGTTCTTC. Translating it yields CASSPPARREGEQFF.

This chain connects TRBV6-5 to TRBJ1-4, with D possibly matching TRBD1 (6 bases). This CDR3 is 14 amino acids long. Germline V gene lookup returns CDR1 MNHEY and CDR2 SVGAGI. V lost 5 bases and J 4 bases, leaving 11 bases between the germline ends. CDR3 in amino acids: CASSKTGYNEKLFF. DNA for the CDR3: TGTGCCAGCAGTAAGACAGGTTATAATGAAAAACTGTTTTTT.

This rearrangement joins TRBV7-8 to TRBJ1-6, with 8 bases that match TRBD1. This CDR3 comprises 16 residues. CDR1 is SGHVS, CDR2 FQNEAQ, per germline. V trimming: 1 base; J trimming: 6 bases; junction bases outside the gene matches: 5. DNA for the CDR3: TGTGCCAGCAGCTTAGTAGGGACAGGTCGTAATTCACCCCTCCACTTT. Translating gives CASSLVGTGRNSPLHF.

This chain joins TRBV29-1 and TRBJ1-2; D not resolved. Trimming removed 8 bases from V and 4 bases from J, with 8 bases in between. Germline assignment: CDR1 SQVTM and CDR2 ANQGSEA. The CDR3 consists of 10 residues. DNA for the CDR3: TGCAGCACCAACAGCTATGGCTACACCTTC. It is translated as CSTNSYGYTF.

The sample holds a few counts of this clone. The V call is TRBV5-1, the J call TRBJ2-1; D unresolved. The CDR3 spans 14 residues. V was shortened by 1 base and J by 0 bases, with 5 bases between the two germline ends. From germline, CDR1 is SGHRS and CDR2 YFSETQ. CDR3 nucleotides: TGCGCCAGCAGCTTGTCCAGCTCCTACAATGAGCAGTTCTTC. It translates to CASSLSSSYNEQFF.

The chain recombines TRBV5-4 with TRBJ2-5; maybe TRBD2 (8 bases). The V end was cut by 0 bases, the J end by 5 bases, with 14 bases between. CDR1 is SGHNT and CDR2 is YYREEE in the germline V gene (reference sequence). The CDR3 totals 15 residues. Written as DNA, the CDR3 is TGTGCCAGCAGCTTGGCGGGAGGGGGCTCGGAGACCCAGTACTTC. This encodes CASSLAGGGSETQYF.

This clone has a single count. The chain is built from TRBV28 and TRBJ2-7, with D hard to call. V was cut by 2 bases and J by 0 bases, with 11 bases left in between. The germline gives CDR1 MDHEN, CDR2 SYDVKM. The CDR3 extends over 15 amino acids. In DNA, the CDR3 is TGTGCCAGCAGTTTAGTGGGCACCAGCTCCTACGAGCAGTACTTC. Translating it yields CASSLVGTSSYEQYF.

The CDR3 is CASSTLLAGGETQYF. CDR3 DNA: TGTGCCAGCAGTACGTTGCTAGCGGGAGGAGAGACCCAGTACTTC. The chain links TRBV28 to TRBJ2-5; TRBD2 aligns across 11 bases. This CDR3 contains 15 residues. V lost 5 bases to trimming and J lost 4 bases; unmatched junction nucleotides: 6. CDR1 and CDR2 (germline): MDHEN, SYDVKM.

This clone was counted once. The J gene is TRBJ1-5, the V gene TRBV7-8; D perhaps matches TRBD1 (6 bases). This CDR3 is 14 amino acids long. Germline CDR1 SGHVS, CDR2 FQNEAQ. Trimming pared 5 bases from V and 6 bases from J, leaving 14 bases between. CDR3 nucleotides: TGTGCCAGCAGCCAAGGGTGGGGGCGTCAGCCCCAGCATTTT. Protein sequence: CASSQGWGRQPQHF. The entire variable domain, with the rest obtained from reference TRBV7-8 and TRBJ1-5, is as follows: GAGVSQSPRYKVAKRGQDVALRCDPISGHVSLFWYQQALGQGPEFLTYFQNEAQLDKSGLPSDRFFAERPEGSVSTLKIQRTQQEDSAVYLCASSQGWGRQPQHFGDGTRLSIL.

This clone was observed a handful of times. CDR3 sequence (DNA): TGTGCCATCACTAGCGGGGTATCCTACAATGAGCAGTTCTTC. Its protein product is CAITSGVSYNEQFF. The chain links TRBV10-3 to TRBJ2-1; TRBD2 matches at 9 bases. The V segment lost 7 bases and the J segment 1 base; nucleotides outside the gene matches: 2. This CDR3 spans 14 amino acids. Germline lookup yields CDR1 ENHRY and CDR2 SYGVKD.

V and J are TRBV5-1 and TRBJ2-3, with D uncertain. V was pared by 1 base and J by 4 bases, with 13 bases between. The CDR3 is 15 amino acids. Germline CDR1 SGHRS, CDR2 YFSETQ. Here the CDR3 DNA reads TGCGCCAGCAGCTTGACTTCTAGTCGCCCAGATACGCAGTATTTT. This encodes CASSLTSSRPDTQYF.

Here the CDR3 DNA reads TGCGCCAGCAGCTTGGCCGGGGAGACTTACGAGCAGTACTTC. It is translated as CASSLAGETYEQYF. V usage is TRBV5-1 and J usage is TRBJ2-7; possible D gene TRBD2, 5 bases. Germline values: CDR1 SGHRS, CDR2 YFSETQ. The CDR3 sequence is 14 residues long. Trimming took 0 bases from V and 4 from J, leaving 11 bases between them.

The CDR3, as DNA: TGTGCCAGCATCGAGGGGCCGGGGGGCAATGGGAATGAGCAGTTCTTC. This encodes CASIEGPGGNGNEQFF. The V call is TRBV7-6, the J call TRBJ2-1, with a weak D call TRBD2 (7 bases). CDR3 length equals 16 residues. In germline, CDR1 is SGHVS, CDR2 FNYEAQ. V dropped 7 bases and J dropped 7 bases, with 23 bases sitting between them.

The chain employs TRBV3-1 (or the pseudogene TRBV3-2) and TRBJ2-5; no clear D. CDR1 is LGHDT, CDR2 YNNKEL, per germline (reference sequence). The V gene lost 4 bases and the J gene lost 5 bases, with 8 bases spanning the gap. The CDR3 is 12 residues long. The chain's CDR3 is CASSPPEETQYF. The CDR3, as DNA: TGTGCCAGCAGCCCCCCCGAGGAGACCCAGTACTTC.

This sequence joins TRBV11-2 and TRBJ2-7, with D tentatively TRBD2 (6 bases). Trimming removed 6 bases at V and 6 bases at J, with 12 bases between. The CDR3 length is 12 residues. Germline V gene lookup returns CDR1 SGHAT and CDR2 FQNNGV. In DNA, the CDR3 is TGTGCCAGCAGTCTAGGAGGGACCGAGCAGTACTTC. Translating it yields CASSLGGTEQYF.

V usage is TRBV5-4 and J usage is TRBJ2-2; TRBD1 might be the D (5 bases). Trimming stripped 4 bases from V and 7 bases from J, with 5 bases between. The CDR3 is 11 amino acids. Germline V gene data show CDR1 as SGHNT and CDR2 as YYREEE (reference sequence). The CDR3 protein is CASSQGGELFF. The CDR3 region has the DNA TGTGCCAGCAGCCAGGGCGGGGAGCTGTTTTTT.

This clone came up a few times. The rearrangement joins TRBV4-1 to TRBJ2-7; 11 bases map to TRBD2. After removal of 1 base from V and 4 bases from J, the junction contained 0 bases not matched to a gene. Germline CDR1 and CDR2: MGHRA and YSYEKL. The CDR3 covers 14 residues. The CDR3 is CASSQASGRYEQYF. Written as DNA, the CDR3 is TGCGCCAGCAGCCAAGCTAGCGGGAGGTACGAGCAGTACTTC.

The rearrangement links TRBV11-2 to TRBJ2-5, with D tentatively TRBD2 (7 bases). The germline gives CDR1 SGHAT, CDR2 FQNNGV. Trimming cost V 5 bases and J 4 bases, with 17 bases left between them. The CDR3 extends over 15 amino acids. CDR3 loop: CASSPWGPGGETQYF. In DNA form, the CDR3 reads TGTGCCAGCAGCCCCTGGGGGCCGGGAGGAGAGACCCAGTACTTC.

The CDR3 nucleotides read TGTGCCAGCAGCTCGCATCTAGAACTAGCGGGGAACCAAGAGACCCAGTACTTC. It yields the protein CASSSHLELAGNQETQYF. The gene calls are TRBV5-6 and TRBJ2-5, with TRBD2 matching 10 bases. The ends lost 3 bases at V and 0 bases at J; junction bases unmatched: 11. CDR1 is SGHDT and CDR2 is YYEEEE in the germline V gene. This CDR3 has 18 residues.

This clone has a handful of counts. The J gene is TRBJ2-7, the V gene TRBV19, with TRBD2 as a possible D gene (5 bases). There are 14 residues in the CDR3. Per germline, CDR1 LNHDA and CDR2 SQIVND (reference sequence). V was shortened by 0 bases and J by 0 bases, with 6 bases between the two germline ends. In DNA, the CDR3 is TGTGCCAGTAGTATAGACGGAGGCTCCTACGAGCAGTACTTC. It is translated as CASSIDGGSYEQYF.

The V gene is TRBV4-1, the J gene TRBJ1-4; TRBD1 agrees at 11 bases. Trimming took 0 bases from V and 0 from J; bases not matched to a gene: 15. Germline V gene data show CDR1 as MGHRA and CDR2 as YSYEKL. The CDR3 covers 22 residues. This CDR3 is CASSQEHPRDRGVRATNEKLFF. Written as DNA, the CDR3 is TGCGCCAGCAGCCAAGAACACCCCAGGGACAGGGGGGTAAGAGCAACTAATGAAAAACTGTTTTTT.